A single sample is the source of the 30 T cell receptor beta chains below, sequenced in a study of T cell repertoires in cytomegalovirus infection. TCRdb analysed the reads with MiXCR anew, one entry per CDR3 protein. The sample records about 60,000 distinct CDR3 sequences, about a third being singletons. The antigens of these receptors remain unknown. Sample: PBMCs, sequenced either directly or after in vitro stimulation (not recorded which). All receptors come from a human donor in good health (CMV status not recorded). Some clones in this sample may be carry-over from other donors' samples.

CDR3 in amino acids: CASSLLGGLNTEAFF. In DNA, the CDR3 is TGTGCCAGCAGTCTTTTGGGGGGTCTGAACACTGAAGCTTTCTTT. The V call is TRBV7-2, the J call TRBJ1-1, with a tentative D call TRBD1 (5 bases). V lost 6 bases to trimming and J lost 0 bases, with 14 bases between them. This CDR3 has 15 amino acids. Germline V gene lookup returns CDR1 SGHTA and CDR2 FQGNSA.

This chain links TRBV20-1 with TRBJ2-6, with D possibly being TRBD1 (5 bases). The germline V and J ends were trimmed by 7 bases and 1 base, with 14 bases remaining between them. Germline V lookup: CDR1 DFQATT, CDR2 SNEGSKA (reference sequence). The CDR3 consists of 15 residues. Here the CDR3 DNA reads TGCAGTGGAGTGCAGGGATCATCTGGGGCCAACGTCCTGACTTTC. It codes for CSGVQGSSGANVLTF.

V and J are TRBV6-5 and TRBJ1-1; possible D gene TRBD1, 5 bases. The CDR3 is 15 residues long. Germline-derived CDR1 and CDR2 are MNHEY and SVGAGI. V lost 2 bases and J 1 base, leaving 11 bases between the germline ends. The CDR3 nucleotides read TGTGCCAGCAGTTACGGGGGGTCAGGGAACACTGAAGCTTTCTTT. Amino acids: CASSYGGSGNTEAFF.

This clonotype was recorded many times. In DNA, the CDR3 is TGTGCCAGCAGCTTGACAGGCACTAACTATGGCTACACCTTC. The encoded protein is CASSLTGTNYGYTF. J is TRBJ1-2 and V is TRBV7-2; possibly TRBD1 for D (6 bases). The CDR3 extends over 14 amino acids. Trimming removed 3 bases at V and 0 bases at J, with 8 bases between. Per the germline V gene, CDR1 is SGHTA and CDR2 is FQGNSA.

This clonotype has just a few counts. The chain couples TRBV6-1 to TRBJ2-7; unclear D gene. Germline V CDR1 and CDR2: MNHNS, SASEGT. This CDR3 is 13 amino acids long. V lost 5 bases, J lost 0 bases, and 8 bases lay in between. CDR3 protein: CASSSRSSYEQYF. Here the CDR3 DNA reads TGTGCCAGCAGTTCCCGGAGCTCCTACGAGCAGTACTTC.

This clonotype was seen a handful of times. The CDR3 bases are TGTGCCAGTGGATCGACAGGGAACACTTCACCCCTCCACTTT. Protein product: CASGSTGNTSPLHF. The chain uses TRBV19 and TRBJ1-6, with 7 bases matching TRBD1. This CDR3 contains 14 residues. Germline V gene sequence: CDR1 LNHDA, CDR2 SQIVND (reference sequence). The V segment lost 8 bases and the J segment 9 bases; nucleotides outside the gene matches: 10. Complete variable domain (other parts from reference TRBV19 and TRBJ1-6): DGGITQSPKYLFRKEGQNVTLSCEQNLNHDAMYWYRQDPGQGLRLIYYSQIVNDFQKGDIAEGYSVSREKKESFPLTVTSAQKNPTAFYLCASGSTGNTSPLHFGNGTRLTVT.

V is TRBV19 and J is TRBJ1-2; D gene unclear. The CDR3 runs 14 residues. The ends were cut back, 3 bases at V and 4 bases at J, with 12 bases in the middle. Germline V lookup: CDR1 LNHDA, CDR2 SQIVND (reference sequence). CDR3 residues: CASSITHAPYGYTF. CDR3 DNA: TGTGCCAGTAGTATTACCCATGCCCCCTATGGCTACACCTTC.

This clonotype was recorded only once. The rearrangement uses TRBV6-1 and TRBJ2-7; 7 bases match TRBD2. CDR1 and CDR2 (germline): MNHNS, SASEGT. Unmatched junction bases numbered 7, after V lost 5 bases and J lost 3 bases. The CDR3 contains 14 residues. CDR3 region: CASSYYGGGYEQYF. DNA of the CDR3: TGTGCCAGCAGTTATTATGGGGGGGGCTACGAGCAGTACTTC.

The CDR3 is CASSLEAGNEQYF. CDR3 DNA sequence: TGTGCCAGCAGTTTAGAGGCAGGGAACGAGCAGTACTTC. V gene TRBV12-3 or TRBV12-4 combines with J gene TRBJ2-7; possibly TRBD1 for D (5 bases). The CDR3 is 13 residues long. V dropped 1 base and J dropped 5 bases, with 9 bases sitting between them.

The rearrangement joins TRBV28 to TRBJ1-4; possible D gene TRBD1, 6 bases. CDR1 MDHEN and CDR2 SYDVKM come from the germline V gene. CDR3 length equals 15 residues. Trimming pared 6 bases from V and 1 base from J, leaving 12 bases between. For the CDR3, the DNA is TGTGCCAGCAGATATGCAGGGGAAACTAATGAAAAACTGTTTTTT. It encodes CASRYAGETNEKLFF.

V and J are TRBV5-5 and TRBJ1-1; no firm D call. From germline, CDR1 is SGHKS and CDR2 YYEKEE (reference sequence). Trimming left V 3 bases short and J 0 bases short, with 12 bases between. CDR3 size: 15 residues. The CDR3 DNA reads TGTGCCAGCAGCTCCCACCCGGGGTTGAACACTGAAGCTTTCTTT. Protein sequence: CASSSHPGLNTEAFF.

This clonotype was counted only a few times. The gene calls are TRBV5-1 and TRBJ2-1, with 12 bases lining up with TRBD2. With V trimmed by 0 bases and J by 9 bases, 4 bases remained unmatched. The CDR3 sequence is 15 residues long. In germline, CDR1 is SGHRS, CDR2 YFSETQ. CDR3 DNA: TGCGCCAGCAGCTTGGAGCTAGCGGGGGGGACTGAGCAGTTCTTC. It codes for CASSLELAGGTEQFF.

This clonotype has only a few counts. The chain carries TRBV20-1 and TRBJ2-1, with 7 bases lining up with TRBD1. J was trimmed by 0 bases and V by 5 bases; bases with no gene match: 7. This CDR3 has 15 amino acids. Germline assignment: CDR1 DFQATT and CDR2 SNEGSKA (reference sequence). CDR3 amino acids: CSAPDRRSSYNEQFF. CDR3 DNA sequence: TGCAGTGCTCCGGACAGGAGGAGCTCCTACAATGAGCAGTTCTTC.

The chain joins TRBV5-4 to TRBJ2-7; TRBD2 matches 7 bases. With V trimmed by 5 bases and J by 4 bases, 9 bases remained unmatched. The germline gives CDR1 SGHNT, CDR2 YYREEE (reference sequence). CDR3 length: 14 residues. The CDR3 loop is CASSEGLPFYEQYF. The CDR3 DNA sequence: TGTGCCAGCAGTGAGGGACTACCTTTTTACGAGCAGTACTTC. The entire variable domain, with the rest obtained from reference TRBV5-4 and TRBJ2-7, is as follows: ETGVTQSPTHLIKTRGQQVTLRCSSQSGHNTVSWYQQALGQGPQFIFQYYREEENGRGNFPPRFSGLQFPNYSSELNVNALELDDSALYLCASSEGLPFYEQYFGPGTRLTVT.

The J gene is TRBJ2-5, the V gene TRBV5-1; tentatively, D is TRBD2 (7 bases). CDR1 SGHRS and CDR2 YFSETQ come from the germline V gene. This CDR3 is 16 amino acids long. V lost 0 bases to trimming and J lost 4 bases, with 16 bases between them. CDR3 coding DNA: TGCGCCAGCAGCTTGGAGGTGGGGGGGCCTGGAGAGACCCAGTACTTC. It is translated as CASSLEVGGPGETQYF.

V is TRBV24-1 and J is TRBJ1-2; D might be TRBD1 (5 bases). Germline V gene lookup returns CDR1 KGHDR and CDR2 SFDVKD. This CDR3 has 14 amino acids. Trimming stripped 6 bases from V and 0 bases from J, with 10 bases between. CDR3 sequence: CATSSLGANYGYTF. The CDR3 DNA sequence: TGTGCCACCAGTTCCTTGGGGGCTAACTATGGCTACACCTTC.

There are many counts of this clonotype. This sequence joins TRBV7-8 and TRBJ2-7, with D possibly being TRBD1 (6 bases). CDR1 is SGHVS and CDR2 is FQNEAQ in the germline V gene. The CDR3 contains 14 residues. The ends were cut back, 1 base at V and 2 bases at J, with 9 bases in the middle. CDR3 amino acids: CASSLEGTTYEQYF. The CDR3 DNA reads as TGTGCCAGCAGCTTAGAAGGGACAACCTACGAGCAGTACTTC.

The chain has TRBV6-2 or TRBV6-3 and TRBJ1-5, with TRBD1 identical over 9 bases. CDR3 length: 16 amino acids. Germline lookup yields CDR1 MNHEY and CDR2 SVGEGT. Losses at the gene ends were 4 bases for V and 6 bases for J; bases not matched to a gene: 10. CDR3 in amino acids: CASSSVGQGMSQPQHF. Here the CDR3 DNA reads TGTGCCAGCAGTTCCGTCGGACAGGGGATGAGTCAGCCCCAGCATTTT.

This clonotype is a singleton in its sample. CDR3 protein: CASSEKDKNYGYTF. The CDR3 DNA follows: TGTGCCAGCAGTGAAAAGGACAAGAACTATGGCTACACCTTC. V usage is TRBV2 and J usage is TRBJ1-2, with D tentatively TRBD1 (5 bases). Per the germline V gene, CDR1 is SNHLY and CDR2 is FYNNEI. Trimming removed 2 bases from V and 2 bases from J, with 9 bases in between. The CDR3 is 14 amino acids.

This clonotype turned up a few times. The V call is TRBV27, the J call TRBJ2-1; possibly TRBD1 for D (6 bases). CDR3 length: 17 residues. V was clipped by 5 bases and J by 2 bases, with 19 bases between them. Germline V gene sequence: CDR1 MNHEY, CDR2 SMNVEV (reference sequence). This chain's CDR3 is CASSPETGPDPYNEQFF. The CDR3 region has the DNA TGTGCCAGCAGTCCGGAAACAGGGCCCGATCCCTACAATGAGCAGTTCTTC.

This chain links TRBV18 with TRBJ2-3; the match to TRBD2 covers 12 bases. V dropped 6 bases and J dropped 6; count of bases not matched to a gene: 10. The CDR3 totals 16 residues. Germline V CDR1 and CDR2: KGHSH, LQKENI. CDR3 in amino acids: CASSWTSGIEADTQYF. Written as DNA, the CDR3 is TGTGCCAGCTCCTGGACTAGCGGGATCGAGGCGGATACGCAGTATTTT.

The CDR3, as DNA: TGTGCCAGCAGTTTATCTAGGACAGGGGTCTTTTATGCTTTCTTT. Residues: CASSLSRTGVFYAFF. The chain links TRBV28 to TRBJ1-1, with 9 bases fitting TRBD1. The V gene's germline CDR1 is MDHEN and CDR2 SYDVKM. The length of the CDR3 is 15 residues. J lost 11 bases, V lost 1 base, and 11 bases had no gene match.

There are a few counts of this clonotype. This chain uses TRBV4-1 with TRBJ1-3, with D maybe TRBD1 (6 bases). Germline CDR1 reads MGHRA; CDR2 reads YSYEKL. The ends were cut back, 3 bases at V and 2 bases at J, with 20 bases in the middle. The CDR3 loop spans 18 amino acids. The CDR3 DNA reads TGCGCCAGCAGCCATCCGCCCGGACAGTTTCATCCTGGAAACACCATATATTTT. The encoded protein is CASSHPPGQFHPGNTIYF.

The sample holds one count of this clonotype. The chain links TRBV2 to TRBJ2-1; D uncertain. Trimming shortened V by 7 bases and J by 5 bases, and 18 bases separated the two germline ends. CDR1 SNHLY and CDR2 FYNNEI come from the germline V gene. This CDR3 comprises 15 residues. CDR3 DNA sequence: TGTGCCAGCACCCTGGCTGTGGCTGCGCACAATGAGCAGTTCTTC. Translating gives CASTLAVAAHNEQFF.

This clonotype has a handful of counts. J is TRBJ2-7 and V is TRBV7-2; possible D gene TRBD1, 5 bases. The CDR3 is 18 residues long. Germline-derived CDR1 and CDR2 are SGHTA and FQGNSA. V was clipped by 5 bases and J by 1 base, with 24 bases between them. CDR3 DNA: TGTGCCAGCAGCCTCAAACCGGACATGGCGATCGGGTCCTACGAGCAGTACTTC. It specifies CASSLKPDMAIGSYEQYF. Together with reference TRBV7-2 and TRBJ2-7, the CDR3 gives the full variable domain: GAGVSQSPSNKVTEKGKDVELRCDPISGHTALYWYRQSLGQGLEFLIYFQGNSAPDKSGLPSDRFSAERTGGSVSTLTIQRTQQEDSAVYLCASSLKPDMAIGSYEQYFGPGTRLTVT.

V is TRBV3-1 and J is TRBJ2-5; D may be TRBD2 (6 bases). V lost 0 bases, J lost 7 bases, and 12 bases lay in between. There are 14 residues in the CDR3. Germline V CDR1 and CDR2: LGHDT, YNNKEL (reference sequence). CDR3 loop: CASSQEMGGRTQYF. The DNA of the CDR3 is TGTGCCAGCAGCCAAGAGATGGGGGGTCGGACCCAGTACTTC.

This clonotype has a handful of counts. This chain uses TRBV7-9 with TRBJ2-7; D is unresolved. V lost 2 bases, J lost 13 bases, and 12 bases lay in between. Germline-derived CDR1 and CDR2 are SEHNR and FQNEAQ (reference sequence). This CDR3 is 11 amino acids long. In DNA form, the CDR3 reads TGTGCCAGCAGCTTAACTGGCCCCGCTTACTTC. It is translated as CASSLTGPAYF.

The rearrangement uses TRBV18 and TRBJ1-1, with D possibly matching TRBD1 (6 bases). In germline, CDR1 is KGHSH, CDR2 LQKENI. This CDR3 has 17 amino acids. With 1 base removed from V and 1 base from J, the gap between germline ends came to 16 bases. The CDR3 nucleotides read TGTGCCAGCTCACCACGCGGGGGGGCAAAATGGAACACTGAAGCTTTCTTT. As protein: CASSPRGGAKWNTEAFF.

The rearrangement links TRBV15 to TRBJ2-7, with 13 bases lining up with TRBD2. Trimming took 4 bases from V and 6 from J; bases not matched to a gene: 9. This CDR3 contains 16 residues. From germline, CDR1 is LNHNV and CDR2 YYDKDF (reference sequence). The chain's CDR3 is CATSNGMGLAGSEQYF. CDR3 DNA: TGTGCCACCAGCAACGGGATGGGACTAGCGGGGAGCGAGCAGTACTTC.

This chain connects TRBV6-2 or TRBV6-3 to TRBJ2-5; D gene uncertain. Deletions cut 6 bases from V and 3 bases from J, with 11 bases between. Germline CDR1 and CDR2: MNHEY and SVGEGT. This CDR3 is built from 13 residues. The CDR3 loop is CASSLQRKETQYF. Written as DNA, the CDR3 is TGTGCCAGCAGCTTACAGAGAAAAGAGACCCAGTACTTC.